This T cell receptor (beta chain) came from a study of blood T cell repertoires in COVID-19. About the study: The samples span acute and convalescent COVID-19 from the United States, Italy and Spain.

Losses at the gene ends were 4 bases for V and 6 bases for J; bases not matched to a gene: 8. Germline V gene sequence: CDR1 GTSNPN, CDR2 SVGIG (reference sequence). This CDR3 contains 13 residues. Using immunoSEQ multiplex PCR, the repertoire was profiled, and TCRdb retains in-frame clones only, with some absent. Seen here are 110,000 or so clones, over 75% observed once, and the top ten hold 6.5% to 8%. This sequence originates from a woman between 50 and 59 years old with acute or convalescent COVID-19. Sample: peripheral blood. The chain employs TRBV30 and TRBJ2-7; 8 bases line up with TRBD1. CDR3 DNA: TGTGCCTGGACCGACGGACAGGGTGCCGAGCAGTACTTC. Its translation is CAWTDGQGAEQYF. Supplemented by reference TRBV30 and TRBJ2-7, the full variable domain reads SQTIHQWPATLVQPVGSPLSLECTVEGTSNPNLYWYRQAAGRGLQLLFYSVGIGQISSEVPQNLSASRPQDRQFILSSKKLLLSDSGFYLCAWTDGQGAEQYFGPGTRLTVT.